Below are 5 T cell receptor beta chains sequenced from a single sample in a study of shared clonotypes between healthy human individuals. TCRdb keeps only in-frame clones here, not all; method: immunoSEQ multiplex PCR. The table lists roughly 410,000 clones, about 97% of them singletons. The specimen sequenced was memory CD8+ T cells sorted from blood. The subset was: CD45RO+ cells pooled with CCR7-negative TemRA cells. All receptors derive from a man in his thirties or forties in good health.

CDR3 sequence: CAWSEASGQYF. The CDR3, as DNA: TGTGCCTGGAGTGAGGCTAGCGGACAGTACTTC. This sequence joins TRBV30 and TRBJ2-7; TRBD2 matches at 7 bases. With V trimmed by 1 base and J by 10 bases, 4 bases remained unmatched. The CDR3 consists of 11 residues. Germline CDR1 and CDR2: GTSNPN and SVGIG (reference sequence). The full variable domain, its missing parts supplied by reference TRBV30 and TRBJ2-7, is SQTIHQWPATLVQPVGSPLSLECTVEGTSNPNLYWYRQAAGRGLQLLFYSVGIGQISSEVPQNLSASRPQDRQFILSSKKLLLSDSGFYLCAWSEASGQYFGPGTRLTVT.

The gene calls are TRBV29-1 and TRBJ2-7, with TRBD2 matching over 8 bases. The V segment lost 0 bases and the J segment 2 bases; nucleotides outside the gene matches: 6. The CDR3 sequence is 15 residues long. CDR1 and CDR2 from the germline V gene are SQVTM and ANQGSEA. The CDR3 region is CSVEDTGLGAYEQYF. CDR3 DNA: TGCAGCGTTGAAGATACGGGACTAGGGGCCTACGAGCAGTACTTC.

The chain carries TRBV4-1 and TRBJ2-2; D remains ambiguous. Germline-derived CDR1 and CDR2 are MGHRA and YSYEKL. This CDR3 spans 18 amino acids. The V end lost 0 bases, the J end lost 3 bases, and 17 bases lay between the germline ends. The CDR3 spells CASSQDSRIDAYTGELFF. In DNA, the CDR3 is TGCGCCAGCAGCCAAGACTCGAGGATTGACGCATACACCGGGGAGCTGTTTTTT.

V usage is TRBV7-8 and J usage is TRBJ1-1; D might be TRBD1 (6 bases). V was shortened by 1 base and J by 0 bases, with 12 bases between the two germline ends. From germline, CDR1 is SGHVS and CDR2 FQNEAQ. The CDR3 is made up of 16 amino acids. The DNA of the CDR3 is TGTGCCAGCAGCTTAGGAACAGGGCTAATGAACACTGAAGCTTTCTTT. Translation gives CASSLGTGLMNTEAFF.

The chain links TRBV30 to TRBJ2-7; 7 nucleotides match TRBD2. This CDR3 region has 15 residues. Germline assignment: CDR1 GTSNPN and CDR2 SVGIG (reference sequence). V dropped 1 base and J dropped 7; count of bases not matched to a gene: 13. The CDR3 coding sequence is TGTGCCTGGAGTGAGTCGAGGGGACTAACTGGGGAGCAGTACTTC. This translates into CAWSESRGLTGEQYF.